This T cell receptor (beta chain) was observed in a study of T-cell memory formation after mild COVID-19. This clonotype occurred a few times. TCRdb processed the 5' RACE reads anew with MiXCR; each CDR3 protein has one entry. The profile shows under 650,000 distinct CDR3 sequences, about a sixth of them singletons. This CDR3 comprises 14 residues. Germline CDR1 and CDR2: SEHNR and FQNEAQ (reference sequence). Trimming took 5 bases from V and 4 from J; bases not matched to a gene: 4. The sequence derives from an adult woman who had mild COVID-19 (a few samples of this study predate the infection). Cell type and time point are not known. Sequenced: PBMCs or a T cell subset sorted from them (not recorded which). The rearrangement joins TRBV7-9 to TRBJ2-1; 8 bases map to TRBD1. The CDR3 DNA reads TGTGCCAGCAGCGATACAGGGGGTTACAATGAGCAGTTCTTC. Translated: CASSDTGGYNEQFF.